The clone carrying this T cell receptor beta chain appeared a single time. V dropped 2 bases and J dropped 2 bases, with 16 bases sitting between them. The CDR3 runs 16 residues. CDR1 is LGHNA, CDR2 YNFKEQ, per germline. In the original workflow: Estimated nucleated cell counts came from reference gene primer amplification. Profiling relied on immunoSEQ multiplex PCR, and the TCRdb table lists in-frame clones only, not all of them. The D gene and trimming were derived from the DNA, and the V and J assignments and clone size from that table. The sample shows around 70,000 clones, 65% to 85% of them seen only once. These data come from a study of blood T cell repertoires in COVID-19. Study information: Sites across the United States, Italy and Spain contributed samples from acute and convalescent COVID-19. The analysed material was cDNA or gDNA that came from T cells, B-cell-depleted T cells, or PBMCs.

The chain couples TRBV4-2 to TRBJ2-7; tentative D call: TRBD1 (7 bases). Input material: peripheral blood. This receptor was taken from a man in his fifties with COVID-19, enrolled during active disease. The CDR3 spells CASSQRGLTSTYEQYF. The DNA of the CDR3 is TGTGCCAGCAGCCAAAGGGGGCTGACTAGTACCTACGAGCAGTACTTC.